This T cell receptor beta chain was profiled in a study of T cells in Graves' hyperthyroidism and ophthalmopathy. Findings of the study overall: Ophthalmopathy was model-predicted a median around 6.7 months pre-onset. Blood shared most expanded thyroid clonotypes above 0.001.

Deletions cut 3 bases from V and 0 bases from J, with 19 bases between. Per germline, CDR1 DFQATT and CDR2 SNEGSKA (reference sequence). CDR3 length: 17 amino acids. This clonotype was picked up many times. Antigen specificity is unknown. Amplification yielded TCR beta CDR3 regions, with RNA transcripts as the source. Researchers ran a first-round RT-PCR on the TCR CDR3 using the HTBI primer set. TCRdb reanalysed the multiplex PCR reads using MiXCR and keeps one entry per CDR3 protein. The table has hundreds of thousands of distinct CDR3 sequences, 15% to 18% seen once. Newly diagnosed hyperthyroidism, duration under 2 months, in patients aged 18 to 65.

The TCR sequence derives from a woman between 18 and 29 years old with Graves' hyperthyroidism. Sequencing used blood. The V gene is TRBV20-1, the J gene TRBJ2-3, with D possibly TRBD1 on 6 matching bases. The CDR3: CSARPYKDSLSTDTQYF. In nucleotides, the CDR3 is TGCAGTGCTAGGCCCTACAAGGACAGCTTGAGCACAGATACGCAGTATTTT.